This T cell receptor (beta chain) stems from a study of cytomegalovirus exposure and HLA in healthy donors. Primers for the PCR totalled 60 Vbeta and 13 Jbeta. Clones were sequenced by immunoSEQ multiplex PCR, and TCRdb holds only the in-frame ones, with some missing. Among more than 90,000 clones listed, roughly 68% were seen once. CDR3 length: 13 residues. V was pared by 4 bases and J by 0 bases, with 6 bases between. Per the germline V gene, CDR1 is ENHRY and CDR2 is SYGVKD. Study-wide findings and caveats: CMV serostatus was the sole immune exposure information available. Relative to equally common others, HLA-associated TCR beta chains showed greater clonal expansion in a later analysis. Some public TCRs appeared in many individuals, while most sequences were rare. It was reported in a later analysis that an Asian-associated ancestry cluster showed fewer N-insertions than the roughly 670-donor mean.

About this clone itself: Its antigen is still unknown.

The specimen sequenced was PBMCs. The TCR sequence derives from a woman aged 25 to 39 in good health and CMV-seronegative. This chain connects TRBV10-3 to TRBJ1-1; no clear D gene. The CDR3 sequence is CAISGTMNTEAFF. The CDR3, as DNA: TGTGCCATCAGTGGGACTATGAACACTGAAGCTTTCTTT.